Listed here are 32 T cell receptor beta chains from one sample, sequenced in a study of patients and donors after allogeneic stem cell transplantation. One entry per CDR3 protein results from TCRdb running MiXCR on the RT-PCR reads. The sample has 85,000 to 90,000 distinct CDR3 sequences, roughly 48% seen once. Sequenced: blood, either unsorted or a sorted T cell fraction (not recorded which). These receptors all come from a human donor who was either an allogeneic HSCT recipient or a stem cell or donor lymphocyte infusion donor (not recorded which). It is not recorded whose cells these are; they may come from a transplant donor.

The chain joins TRBV5-6 to TRBJ1-5; D uncertain. Germline CDR1 and CDR2: SGHDT and YYEEEE. V lost 1 base and J 3 bases, leaving 17 bases between the germline ends. CDR3 size: 17 residues. The chain's CDR3 is CASSLHAKAGINQPQHF. In DNA, the CDR3 is TGTGCCAGCAGCTTGCATGCCAAAGCCGGGATCAATCAGCCCCAGCATTTT.

The DNA of the CDR3 is TGTGCCAGCAGTACTCCGGGACAGGGAGTTGAGCCCCAGCATTTT. Its protein is CASSTPGQGVEPQHF. The chain uses TRBV28 and TRBJ1-5; TRBD1 aligns across 9 bases. The length of the CDR3 is 15 residues. Unmatched junction bases numbered 10, after V lost 5 bases and J lost 8 bases. The germline V gene encodes CDR1 MDHEN and CDR2 SYDVKM.

CDR3 region: CASSRFQARDYGYTF. In DNA, the CDR3 is TGTGCCAGTAGCCGATTTCAGGCGCGGGACTATGGCTACACCTTC. The rearrangement links TRBV19 to TRBJ1-2; D is uncertain. The CDR3 is 15 amino acids. Germline V lookup: CDR1 LNHDA, CDR2 SQIVND (reference sequence). With 6 bases removed from V and 3 bases from J, the gap between germline ends came to 17 bases.

The chain is built from TRBV12-3 or TRBV12-4 and TRBJ1-2; 9 bases line up with TRBD1. Germline trimming cut 5 bases from V and 4 bases from J; bases unmatched to any gene: 5. The CDR3 contains 14 residues. The CDR3 is CASSGTGLSYGYTF. In DNA, the CDR3 is TGTGCCAGCAGTGGGACAGGGCTTAGCTATGGCTACACCTTC.

The V gene is TRBV7-6, the J gene TRBJ2-3; 13 bases match TRBD2. The germline gives CDR1 SGHVS, CDR2 FNYEAQ. V lost 5 bases, J lost 2 bases, and 7 bases stayed unmatched. This CDR3 contains 17 residues. This chain's CDR3 is CASSPGLAGVYTDTQYF. The DNA of the CDR3 is TGTGCCAGCAGCCCCGGACTAGCGGGAGTTTACACAGATACGCAGTATTTT. The full variable domain, in which reference TRBV7-6 and TRBJ2-3 provide the parts outside the CDR3, is GAGVSQSPRYKVTKRGQDVALRCDPISGHVSLYWYRQALGQGPEFLTYFNYEAQQDKSGLPNDRFSAERPEGSISTLTIQRTEQRDSAMYRCASSPGLAGVYTDTQYFGPGTRLTVL.

This clonotype was found a few times. This rearrangement joins TRBV27 to TRBJ1-5; no clear D. CDR3 length: 14 residues. Trimming removed 0 bases at V and 2 bases at J, with 5 bases between. CDR1 MNHEY and CDR2 SMNVEV come from the germline V gene (reference sequence). CDR3 bases: TGTGCCAGCAGTTTATCGACGGGCAATCAGCCCCAGCATTTT. Translated: CASSLSTGNQPQHF.

This clonotype was seen a handful of times. The chain employs TRBV12-3 or TRBV12-4 and TRBJ1-5, with D perhaps matching TRBD1 (6 bases). The ends were cut back, 6 bases at V and 3 bases at J, with 15 bases in the middle. This CDR3 contains 15 residues. In DNA, the CDR3 is TGTGCCAGCAGGCTGTCAGGGGCCAACAATCAGCCCCAGCATTTT. It translates to CASRLSGANNQPQHF.

There are a few counts of this clonotype. V gene TRBV7-9 combines with J gene TRBJ1-1, with 11 bases matching TRBD1. This CDR3 region has 17 residues. After removal of 3 bases from V and 1 base from J, the junction contained 7 bases not matched to a gene. In germline, CDR1 is SEHNR, CDR2 FQNEAQ (reference sequence). CDR3 DNA: TGTGCCAGCAGCTTCGGACAGGGGGCGCGTGGGAACACTGAAGCTTTCTTT. This gives the protein CASSFGQGARGNTEAFF. Using reference TRBV7-9 and TRBJ1-1 for the parts outside the CDR3, the full variable domain is DTGVSQNPRHKITKRGQNVTFRCDPISEHNRLYWYRQTLGQGPEFLTYFQNEAQLEKSRLLSDRFSAERPKGSFSTLEIQRTEQGDSAMYLCASSFGQGARGNTEAFFGQGTRLTVV.

V and J are TRBV6-5 and TRBJ1-3; 7 bases are shared with TRBD1. Germline V gene sequence: CDR1 MNHEY, CDR2 SVGAGI. With V trimmed by 0 bases and J by 6 bases, 5 bases remained unmatched. The CDR3 has 15 amino acids. CDR3 amino acids: CASSYSMTGQNTIYF. For the CDR3, the DNA is TGTGCCAGCAGTTACTCGATGACAGGGCAAAACACCATATATTTT.

This clonotype was seen a single time. The chain combines TRBV5-1 with TRBJ2-7; D unclear. Germline V CDR1 and CDR2: SGHRS, YFSETQ. V lost 2 bases and J 1 base, leaving 7 bases between the germline ends. This CDR3 is built from 13 residues. The CDR3 region has the DNA TGCGCCAGCAGCTTAGTAGTTTCCTACGAGCAGTACTTC. Translated, it gives CASSLVVSYEQYF.

The chain links TRBV28 to TRBJ1-2; no clear D. This CDR3 spans 14 amino acids. V lost 5 bases to trimming and J lost 5 bases, with 15 bases between them. Germline lookup yields CDR1 MDHEN and CDR2 SYDVKM. The CDR3 loop is CASSPLTFVYGYTF. CDR3 bases: TGTGCCAGCAGTCCTTTGACGTTCGTGTATGGCTACACCTTC.

The chain recombines TRBV2 with TRBJ1-4; 9 bases agree with TRBD1. Trimming at V came to 7 bases and at J to 7 bases, leaving 4 bases not matched to a gene. CDR1 and CDR2 from the germline V gene are SNHLY and FYNNEI. The length of the CDR3 is 13 residues. The CDR3 bases are TGTGCCAGCACTCGGACAGGGGCTGAAAAACTGTTTTTT. Its protein product is CASTRTGAEKLFF.

The rearrangement uses TRBV7-2 and TRBJ1-2; TRBD1 might be the D (6 bases). Germline CDR1 and CDR2: SGHTA and FQGNSA. Trimming stripped 2 bases from V and 2 bases from J, with 12 bases between. The CDR3 has 15 amino acids. The CDR3 here is CASSLFLGANYGYTF. CDR3 nucleotides: TGTGCCAGCAGCTTATTTCTGGGGGCGAACTATGGCTACACCTTC.

This chain joins TRBV15 and TRBJ1-1; D unresolved. The germline V and J ends were trimmed by 3 bases and 8 bases, with 13 bases remaining between them. The germline CDR1 and CDR2 sequences are LNHNV and YYDKDF (reference sequence). This CDR3 has 13 amino acids. DNA for the CDR3: TGTGCCACCAGCAGGGAACCCGGGCAGGAAGCTTTCTTT. Translation: CATSREPGQEAFF.

The CDR3 nucleotides are TGTGCCAGCAGCTCCATGGGACAGAGAAATTCACCCCTCCACTTT. This codes for CASSSMGQRNSPLHF. The chain is built from TRBV5-6 and TRBJ1-6; TRBD1 matches at 7 bases. With 3 bases clipped from V and 7 bases from J, the junction kept 7 bases outside the gene matches. This CDR3 is built from 15 residues. The germline gives CDR1 SGHDT, CDR2 YYEEEE. Full variable domain (missing parts from reference TRBV5-6 and TRBJ1-6): DAGVTQSPTHLIKTRGQQVTLRCSPKSGHDTVSWYQQALGQGPQFIFQYYEEEERQRGNFPDRFSGHQFPNYSSELNVNALLLGDSALYLCASSSMGQRNSPLHFGNGTRLTVT.

V and J are TRBV27 and TRBJ1-1, with a tentative D call TRBD1 (6 bases). Trimming took 5 bases from V and 4 from J, leaving 11 bases between them. Germline V CDR1 and CDR2: MNHEY, SMNVEV (reference sequence). CDR3 length equals 13 residues. The CDR3, as DNA: TGTGCCAGCAGTATCGACAGGTTCACTGAAGCTTTCTTT. It is translated as CASSIDRFTEAFF.

For this clonotype: Compared with germline, one end of the junction differs, possibly owing to a read error. The rearrangement links TRBV20-1 to TRBJ2-4; 7 nucleotides line up with TRBD1. The CDR3 is made up of 13 amino acids. Germline-derived CDR1 and CDR2 are DFQATT and SNEGSKA (reference sequence). As DNA, the CDR3 is TGCGGTGCTCTGGGACAGGCCAAAAACATTCAGTACTTC. Protein sequence: CGALGQAKNIQYF.

This clonotype was detected a few times. The chain joins TRBV10-3 to TRBJ1-5, with D possibly TRBD1 on 5 matching bases. The CDR3 is made up of 14 amino acids. CDR1 and CDR2 from the germline V gene are ENHRY and SYGVKD. V was trimmed by 6 bases and J by 2 bases, leaving 11 bases between them. For the CDR3, the DNA is TGTGCCATCAGGACGGGGGAAGGCAATCAGCCCCAGCATTTT. It codes for CAIRTGEGNQPQHF.

The J gene is TRBJ1-2, the V gene TRBV7-2; the D is unclear. This CDR3 has 12 amino acids. CDR1 and CDR2 from the germline V gene are SGHTA and FQGNSA. Trimming cost V 3 bases and J 3 bases, with 5 bases left between them. CDR3 in DNA: TGTGCCAGCAGCTTCCGGGACTATGGCTACACCTTC. It yields the protein CASSFRDYGYTF.

The chain carries TRBV5-6 and TRBJ2-4, with a possible D match to TRBD1 (6 bases). Trimming removed 4 bases at V and 8 bases at J, with 16 bases between. This CDR3 has 14 amino acids. In germline, CDR1 is SGHDT, CDR2 YYEEEE. CDR3 protein: CASSTGTGWDIQYF. DNA of the CDR3: TGTGCCAGCAGCACAGGGACCGGGTGGGACATTCAGTACTTC.

The rearrangement joins TRBV10-3 to TRBJ2-7, with D hard to call. The CDR3 sequence is 13 residues long. The germline gives CDR1 ENHRY, CDR2 SYGVKD. The V end lost 0 bases, the J end lost 0 bases, and 3 bases lay between the germline ends. The CDR3 protein is CAISESVSYEQYF. The CDR3 region has the DNA TGTGCCATCAGTGAGTCCGTCTCCTACGAGCAGTACTTC.

This clonotype was counted between two and nine times. This rearrangement joins TRBV20-1 to TRBJ1-2; no definite D call. Trimming removed 1 base from V and 4 bases from J, with 4 bases in between. Germline V CDR1 and CDR2: DFQATT, SNEGSKA (reference sequence). The CDR3 is 11 residues long. CDR3 region: CSARVGYGYTF. The DNA of the CDR3 is TGCAGTGCTAGAGTCGGCTATGGCTACACCTTC.

In its sample, this clonotype was seen a few times. The rearrangement links TRBV4-1 to TRBJ2-3, with D hard to call. Germline V gives CDR1 MGHRA, CDR2 YSYEKL. This CDR3 is built from 12 residues. V was cut by 1 base and J by 4 bases, with 3 bases left in between. The CDR3 spells CASSQGPDTQYF. CDR3 nucleotide sequence: TGCGCCAGCAGCCAAGGGCCAGATACGCAGTATTTT.

In its sample, this clonotype was seen a few times. The chain combines TRBV12-3 or TRBV12-4 with TRBJ1-5, with TRBD1 as a possible D gene (5 bases). Trimming left V 7 bases short and J 2 bases short, with 12 bases between. This CDR3 has 14 amino acids. The CDR3 DNA reads as TGTGCCAGCACTGGGGCTTCGGGCAATCAGCCCCAGCATTTT. Translated: CASTGASGNQPQHF.

This clonotype showed up just a few times. The chain employs TRBV20-1 and TRBJ1-1; weak D call: TRBD1 (5 bases). Trimming removed 3 bases at V and 3 bases at J, with 11 bases between. Germline V gives CDR1 DFQATT, CDR2 SNEGSKA (reference sequence). CDR3 length: 13 residues. The CDR3 is CSASPGPHTEAFF. DNA of the CDR3: TGCAGTGCTAGCCCGGGACCCCACACTGAAGCTTTCTTT.

Only a few counts were recorded for this clonotype. The chain employs TRBV12-3 or TRBV12-4 and TRBJ1-1; D is unresolved. Trimming shortened V by 4 bases and J by 4 bases, and 13 bases separated the two germline ends. CDR3 length: 14 amino acids. The CDR3 loop is CASSSLGGSTEAFF. In DNA form, the CDR3 reads TGTGCCAGCAGTTCACTCGGTGGGAGCACTGAAGCTTTCTTT.

V is TRBV27 and J is TRBJ1-5; 8 bases line up with TRBD1. CDR3 length equals 13 residues. The germline V gene encodes CDR1 MNHEY and CDR2 SMNVEV (reference sequence). The V segment lost 6 bases and the J segment 9 bases; nucleotides outside the gene matches: 7. CDR3: CASRDRAYGPQHF. The CDR3 nucleotides are TGTGCCAGCAGGGACAGGGCGTATGGGCCCCAGCATTTT.

The chain has TRBV12-3 or TRBV12-4 and TRBJ2-7; TRBD1 agrees at 10 bases. The CDR3 covers 15 residues. J gave up 6 bases and V 5 bases, and 10 bases lay outside the gene matches. The CDR3 region has the DNA TGTGCCAGCAGTAGGACCGGGACAGGGGCCGGCGAGCAGTACTTC. Its translation: CASSRTGTGAGEQYF.

The V and J genes are TRBV6-2 or TRBV6-3 and TRBJ1-4; D might be TRBD1 (5 bases). The CDR3 has 17 amino acids. V dropped 5 bases and J dropped 3 bases, with 19 bases sitting between them. CDR1 and CDR2 (germline): MNHEY, SVGEGT. CDR3 in amino acids: CASSAYSGTLANEKLFF. The CDR3 region has the DNA TGTGCCAGCAGTGCCTATTCCGGGACCCTGGCTAATGAAAAACTGTTTTTT.

V usage is TRBV5-5 and J usage is TRBJ1-1; 7 bases agree with TRBD1. Germline V gene data show CDR1 as SGHKS and CDR2 as YYEKEE (reference sequence). This CDR3 region has 14 residues. V shed 6 bases and J 2 bases; nucleotides not matched to a gene: 7. The CDR3 nucleotides read TGTGCCAGCACCTACAGGGGAGTAAACACTGAAGCTTTCTTT. Translating it yields CASTYRGVNTEAFF.

The chain is built from TRBV4-3 and TRBJ2-3, with TRBD2 as a possible D gene (5 bases). Trimming cost V 2 bases and J 1 base, with 13 bases left between them. The CDR3 contains 16 residues. CDR1 is LGHNA, CDR2 YSLEER, per germline. CDR3 nucleotide sequence: TGCGCCAGCAGCCAAAGTAGCGCCGCTGGCACAGATACGCAGTATTTT. It encodes CASSQSSAAGTDTQYF.

The table lists this clonotype with a few counts. V is TRBV7-2 and J is TRBJ1-1, with a weak D call TRBD1 (6 bases). This CDR3 region has 15 residues. Trimming took off 1 base at V and 2 bases at J, with 11 bases between the two ends. In germline, CDR1 is SGHTA, CDR2 FQGNSA. The CDR3 here is CASSLVAGENTEAFF. In DNA, the CDR3 is TGTGCCAGCAGCTTAGTCGCAGGGGAAAACACTGAAGCTTTCTTT.